The 26 T cell receptor beta chains given below trace back to one sample, sequenced in a study of cytomegalovirus exposure and HLA in healthy donors. Both 60 Vbeta primers and 13 Jbeta primers went into the PCR. Produced via immunoSEQ multiplex PCR; TCRdb's table is partial and in-frame only. Among 150,000 to 200,000 clones listed, roughly four fifths were seen once. Sequenced: PBMCs. These receptors were obtained from a man aged 18 to 30 in good health and CMV-seronegative.

The sample holds a few counts of this clone. The chain links TRBV11-2 to TRBJ1-1; D unresolved. The CDR3 runs to 14 residues. V was shortened by 1 base and J by 1 base, with 7 bases between the two germline ends. In germline, CDR1 is SGHAT, CDR2 FQNNGV. The chain's CDR3 is CASSLVAGNTEAFF. The CDR3 bases are TGTGCCAGCAGCTTAGTCGCCGGGAACACTGAAGCTTTCTTT. The full variable domain, completed using reference TRBV11-2 and TRBJ1-1, is EAGVAQSPRYKIIEKRQSVAFWCNPISGHATLYWYQQILGQGPKLLIQFQNNGVVDDSQLPKDRFSAERLKGVDSTLKIQPAKLEDSAVYLCASSLVAGNTEAFFGQGTRLTVV.

The rearrangement links TRBV4-3 to TRBJ2-1, with D hard to call. CDR1 and CDR2 (germline): LGHNA, YSLEER. The V end lost 5 bases, the J end lost 4 bases, and 9 bases lay between the germline ends. This CDR3 has 13 amino acids. The CDR3 sequence is CASSVYRYNEQFF. The CDR3 region has the DNA TGCGCCAGCAGCGTGTATCGGTACAATGAGCAGTTCTTC.

The gene calls are TRBV19 and TRBJ2-7, with unresolved D. Germline CDR1 and CDR2: LNHDA and SQIVND (reference sequence). This CDR3 has 12 residues. The V end was cut by 8 bases, the J end by 3 bases, with 11 bases between. The CDR3 region has the DNA TGTGCCAGTCGCGCAACGGGCTACGAGCAGTACTTC. Amino acid sequence: CASRATGYEQYF.

The rearrangement uses TRBV15 and TRBJ1-3; maybe TRBD1 (5 bases). Per the germline V gene, CDR1 is LNHNV and CDR2 is YYDKDF (reference sequence). CDR3 length: 15 residues. Trimming removed 0 bases from V and 4 bases from J, with 10 bases in between. The CDR3 nucleotides read TGTGCCACCAGCAGAGATTTTTGGACAGGAAACACCATATATTTT. This codes for CATSRDFWTGNTIYF. Full variable domain (outside the CDR3, taken from reference TRBV15 and TRBJ1-3): DAMVIQNPRYQVTQFGKPVTLSCSQTLNHNVMYWYQQKSSQAPKLLFHYYDKDFNNEADTPDNFQSRRPNTSFCFLDIRSPGLGDTAMYLCATSRDFWTGNTIYFGEGSWLTVV.

This clone has a single count. This sequence joins TRBV10-3 and TRBJ2-7, with D possibly matching TRBD1 (5 bases). The CDR3 spans 14 residues. With 0 bases removed from V and 3 bases from J, the gap between germline ends came to 9 bases. Germline values: CDR1 ENHRY, CDR2 SYGVKD. CDR3 coding DNA: TGTGCCATCAGTGAGTCGTCAGGGTTCTACGAGCAGTACTTC. Translated: CAISESSGFYEQYF.

The chain uses TRBV14 and TRBJ1-6, with 7 bases identical to TRBD1. Germline-derived CDR1 and CDR2 are SGHDN and FVKESK. V lost 1 base, J lost 13 bases, and 4 bases stayed unmatched. The CDR3 sequence is 13 residues long. CDR3 sequence reads: CASSQVSRGPLHF. The CDR3 nucleotides are TGTGCCAGCAGCCAAGTCTCCAGGGGGCCCCTCCACTTT. Using reference TRBV14 and TRBJ1-6 for the parts outside the CDR3, the full variable domain is EAGVTQFPSHSVIEKGQTVTLRCDPISGHDNLYWYRRVMGKEIKFLLHFVKESKQDESGMPNNRFLAERTGGTYSTLKVQPAELEDSGVYFCASSQVSRGPLHFGNGTRLTVT.

This chain links TRBV11-2 with TRBJ2-7; D not resolved. The V gene lost 5 bases and the J gene lost 2 bases, with 7 bases spanning the gap. This CDR3 has 12 amino acids. Germline lookup yields CDR1 SGHAT and CDR2 FQNNGV. The CDR3 DNA is TGTGCCAGCAGCCCGCGCCCCTACGAGCAGTACTTC. Amino acid sequence: CASSPRPYEQYF.

The V gene is TRBV14, the J gene TRBJ2-6; TRBD1 is a possible D gene (6 bases). Germline lookup yields CDR1 SGHDN and CDR2 FVKESK. The CDR3 runs to 16 residues. Trimming removed 0 bases at V and 3 bases at J, with 9 bases between. The CDR3 here is CASSQDQGLGANVLTF. CDR3 in DNA: TGTGCCAGCAGCCAAGATCAGGGGCTTGGGGCCAACGTCCTGACTTTC. The whole variable domain, remainder taken from reference TRBV14 and TRBJ2-6, is EAGVTQFPSHSVIEKGQTVTLRCDPISGHDNLYWYRRVMGKEIKFLLHFVKESKQDESGMPNNRFLAERTGGTYSTLKVQPAELEDSGVYFCASSQDQGLGANVLTFGAGSRLTVL.

The rearrangement joins TRBV27 to TRBJ2-4; 8 bases are shared with TRBD2. V was pared by 5 bases and J by 2 bases, with 14 bases of the junction left unmatched. CDR3 length: 18 residues. Germline values: CDR1 MNHEY, CDR2 SMNVEV (reference sequence). CDR3 coding DNA: TGTGCCAGCAGTCCGGGGGGGGGCAGAGGTCCAACCAAAAACATTCAGTACTTC. Translation: CASSPGGGRGPTKNIQYF.

Worth noting for this clone: A junction boundary mismatches the germline segment, possibly from a read error. V is TRBV28 and J is TRBJ2-2, with TRBD2 identical over 8 bases. Germline V CDR1 and CDR2: MDHEN, SYDVKM. The CDR3 is made up of 16 amino acids. The DNA of the CDR3 is TGTGCCAGCAGTTTAGTGGGACTAGTGAACTCCGGGGAGCTGTTTTTT. Translating it yields CASSLVGLVNSGELFF. The entire variable domain, with the rest obtained from reference TRBV28 and TRBJ2-2, is as follows: DVKVTQSSRYLVKRTGEKVFLECVQDMDHENMFWYRQDPGLGLRLIYFSYDVKMKEKGDIPEGYSVSREKKERFSLILESASTNQTSMYLCASSLVGLVNSGELFFGEGSRLTVL.

The gene calls are TRBV7-8 and TRBJ1-1; no clear D. CDR1 is SGHVS and CDR2 is FQNEAQ in the germline V gene. V lost 1 base, J lost 4 bases, and 10 bases lay in between. The CDR3 is 14 residues long. Here the CDR3 reads CASSLGRISTEAFF. For the CDR3, the DNA is TGTGCCAGCAGCTTAGGTCGTATCAGCACTGAAGCTTTCTTT. Variable domain in full (rest from reference TRBV7-8 and TRBJ1-1): GAGVSQSPRYKVAKRGQDVALRCDPISGHVSLFWYQQALGQGPEFLTYFQNEAQLDKSGLPSDRFFAERPEGSVSTLKIQRTQQEDSAVYLCASSLGRISTEAFFGQGTRLTVV.

Of note for this clone: Within the sample, other DNA sequences also encode this same CDR3. The chain is built from TRBV5-1 and TRBJ2-7, with D maybe TRBD1 (6 bases). The V and J ends lost 0 bases and 4 bases respectively, with 11 bases between them. Germline loops: CDR1 SGHRS, CDR2 YFSETQ. The CDR3 is made up of 14 amino acids. CDR3 sequence (DNA): TGCGCCAGCAGCTTGGGGCAGGGGATATACGAGCAGTACTTC. It yields the protein CASSLGQGIYEQYF.

This sequence joins TRBV10-3 and TRBJ1-2; maybe TRBD1 (6 bases). Looked up from germline, CDR1 is ENHRY and CDR2 is SYGVKD. The CDR3 is 13 amino acids. V shed 6 bases and J shed 1 base, with 9 bases lying between them. CDR3 nucleotides: TGTGCCATCAGAGCAGGGGTTAACTATGGCTACACCTTC. This codes for CAIRAGVNYGYTF.

A note on this clone: An end of the junction differs from the germline gene, which may be a read error. The chain is built from TRBV11-2 and TRBJ1-1; no reliable D call. The CDR3 covers 14 residues. Germline values: CDR1 SGHAT, CDR2 FQNNGV. The CDR3 region has the DNA TGTGCCAGCGGCTTAGAGCGCGGTTTCACTGAAGCTTTCTTT. It yields the protein CASGLERGFTEAFF.

The chain links TRBV7-8 to TRBJ1-1; possibly TRBD1 for D (5 bases). This CDR3 spans 14 amino acids. Trimming removed 1 base from V and 1 base from J, with 7 bases in between. Germline CDR1 reads SGHVS; CDR2 reads FQNEAQ. As DNA, the CDR3 is TGTGCCAGCAGCTTAGGGGGCGCGAACACTGAAGCTTTCTTT. It codes for CASSLGGANTEAFF.

The chain combines TRBV5-4 with TRBJ1-4, with 8 bases that match TRBD1. The trim removed 2 bases at V and 7 bases at J, leaving 4 bases unmatched. Germline assignment: CDR1 SGHNT and CDR2 YYREEE (reference sequence). The CDR3 consists of 14 residues. The CDR3 is CASSFQGAGEKLFF. The CDR3 nucleotides read TGTGCCAGCAGCTTTCAGGGGGCCGGTGAAAAACTGTTTTTT.

The gene calls are TRBV6-5 and TRBJ2-3; weak D call: TRBD2 (6 bases). CDR1 and CDR2 from the germline V gene are MNHEY and SVGAGI. The V and J ends lost 2 bases and 6 bases respectively, with 15 bases between them. CDR3 length: 15 residues. CDR3 in DNA: TGTGCCAGCAGTTACAGTGGGGGGTTAATGGATACGCAGTATTTT. Protein sequence: CASSYSGGLMDTQYF.

The chain links TRBV9 to TRBJ2-3, with D possibly matching TRBD2 (6 bases). Deletions cut 6 bases from V and 4 bases from J, with 21 bases between. Germline CDR1 reads SGDLS; CDR2 reads YYNGEE. This CDR3 spans 16 amino acids. The CDR3 bases are TGTGCCAGCACCAAGACCGGGAGACAGTTTCCAGATACGCAGTATTTT. Protein sequence: CASTKTGRQFPDTQYF.

This clone turned up a few times. V and J are TRBV7-3 and TRBJ2-5; 11 bases agree with TRBD1. V was clipped by 2 bases and J by 3 bases; unmatched bases: 8. Germline CDR1 SGHTA, CDR2 FQGTGA. The CDR3 totals 17 residues. The CDR3 here is CASSLGTGTGGEETQYF. As DNA, the CDR3 is TGTGCCAGCAGCTTAGGAACCGGGACAGGGGGGGAAGAGACCCAGTACTTC.

The chain uses TRBV28 and TRBJ1-5; D is possibly TRBD1 (5 bases). Germline V gene lookup returns CDR1 MDHEN and CDR2 SYDVKM. The CDR3 is 15 residues long. The V and J ends lost 6 bases and 0 bases respectively, with 12 bases between them. CDR3 bases: TGTGCCAGCAGACTTGACAGCAATAGCAATCAGCCCCAGCATTTT. Its translation: CASRLDSNSNQPQHF.

The chain employs TRBV4-2 and TRBJ2-5, with 13 positions matching TRBD2. This CDR3 has 17 amino acids. Germline V lookup: CDR1 LGHNA, CDR2 YNFKEQ. Trimming took 2 bases from V and 8 from J; bases not matched to a gene: 11. The CDR3 DNA is TGTGCCAGCAGCCAAACCCGTGGACTAGCGGGAGAGGGAACCCAGTACTTC. Amino acids: CASSQTRGLAGEGTQYF.

The rearrangement joins TRBV29-1 to TRBJ1-4, with D tentatively TRBD1 (5 bases). The germline CDR1 and CDR2 sequences are SQVTM and ANQGSEA. CDR3 size: 13 residues. The ends were cut back, 4 bases at V and 8 bases at J, with 14 bases in the middle. The CDR3 nucleotides read TGCAGCGTTGCTGGACACAGGCACGAAAAACTGTTTTTT. Its protein product is CSVAGHRHEKLFF.

This clone was counted once. The chain has TRBV11-2 and TRBJ1-5, with TRBD1 matching 9 bases. The CDR3 spans 14 residues. Germline V gene sequence: CDR1 SGHAT, CDR2 FQNNGV. J lost 13 bases, V lost 1 base, and 8 bases had no gene match. CDR3 bases: TGTGCCAGCAGCTTAGTGGGTGGACAGGGGTCACAGCATTTT. Translating gives CASSLVGGQGSQHF.

This rearrangement joins TRBV9 to TRBJ2-3, with TRBD2 identical over 7 bases. The germline V gene encodes CDR1 SGDLS and CDR2 YYNGEE. After removal of 4 bases from V and 0 bases from J, the junction contained 5 bases not matched to a gene. This CDR3 is built from 15 residues. CDR3 amino acids: CASSPSGASTDTQYF. The CDR3 region has the DNA TGTGCCAGCAGCCCGAGCGGGGCTAGCACAGATACGCAGTATTTT.

The chain has TRBV9 and TRBJ2-2; 8 positions agree with TRBD2. CDR1 and CDR2 (germline): SGDLS, YYNGEE. The trim removed 3 bases at V and 5 bases at J, leaving 9 bases unmatched. The length of the CDR3 is 16 residues. CDR3 DNA sequence: TGTGCCAGCAGCGACCGAAAGGGACTAGAGACCGGGGAGCTGTTTTTT. Its protein is CASSDRKGLETGELFF.

A few counts support this clone. This chain links TRBV7-2 with TRBJ1-1; TRBD1 matches 8 bases. Germline V gene sequence: CDR1 SGHTA, CDR2 FQGNSA. The CDR3 has 14 residues. V dropped 5 bases and J dropped 1; count of bases not matched to a gene: 3. As DNA, the CDR3 is TGTGCCAGCAGCCCACAGGGGGGGAACACTGAAGCTTTCTTT. Its translation is CASSPQGGNTEAFF.